The sequence of this T cell receptor beta chain was determined in a study of T cells expressing NK-cell markers. CDR3 length: 12 amino acids. Germline V gene lookup returns CDR1 SGHTA and CDR2 FQGTGA. TCRdb re-called the 5' RACE reads; one entry per CDR3 protein, DNA not given. This sample contains under 200,000 distinct CDR3 sequences. Sequenced material: blood T cells: a sorted CD56 or NKG2C T cell subset, CD4+ or CD8+ T cells, or bulk PBMC T cells (not recorded which). The source is a woman between 18 and 70 years old in good health. V and J are TRBV7-3 and TRBJ2-5; TCRdb picks TRBD2, but there is no DNA to check that call. CDR3 residues: CASRSSGKTQYF.